This T cell receptor beta chain was documented in a study of graft-versus-host responses after intestinal transplantation. Study overall: Recipients uniformly received anti-thymocyte globulin induction, followed by tacrolimus and steroids for about three years.

Sequencing was performed with immunoSEQ multiplex PCR; in TCRdb, only in-frame clones are kept and a portion is missing. The sample records 13,000 or so clones, approximately 88% being singletons. On this clone: Antigen unknown.

The ends were cut back, 8 bases at V and 1 base at J, with 17 bases in the middle. CDR1 is ENHRY and CDR2 is SYGVKD in the germline V gene. This CDR3 is 15 amino acids long. Findings and caveats of the study: Detected in recipient marrow were GvH clones, some of which were first observed in ileum or blood. With peak circulating GvH clone levels came an association with early post-transplant HvG declines. High graft-versus-host to host-versus-graft T cell clonal ratios marked allografts of patients with graft-donor macrochimerism.

The J gene is TRBJ1-1, the V gene TRBV10-3; D gene unclear. The TCR comes from a human patient who received an intestinal transplant, so some T cells may come from the graft donor. The specimen comprised PBMCs, sampled roughly 310 days after intestinal transplant. DNA of the CDR3: TGTGCCATCTGTGCTGCCCGGGAGGGGAACACTGAAGCTTTCTTT. The encoded protein is CAICAAREGNTEAFF.